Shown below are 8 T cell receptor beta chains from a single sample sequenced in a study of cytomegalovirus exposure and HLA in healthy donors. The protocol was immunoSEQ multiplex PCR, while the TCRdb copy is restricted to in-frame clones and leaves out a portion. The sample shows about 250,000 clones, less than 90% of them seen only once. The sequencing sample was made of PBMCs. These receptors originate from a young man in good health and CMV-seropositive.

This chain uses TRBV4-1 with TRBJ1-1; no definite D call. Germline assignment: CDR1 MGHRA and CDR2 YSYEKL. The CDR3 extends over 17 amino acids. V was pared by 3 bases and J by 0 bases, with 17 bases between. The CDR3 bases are TGCGCCAGCAGCCAGTCGGGTCGGATCTCTCTGAACACTGAAGCTTTCTTT. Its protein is CASSQSGRISLNTEAFF.

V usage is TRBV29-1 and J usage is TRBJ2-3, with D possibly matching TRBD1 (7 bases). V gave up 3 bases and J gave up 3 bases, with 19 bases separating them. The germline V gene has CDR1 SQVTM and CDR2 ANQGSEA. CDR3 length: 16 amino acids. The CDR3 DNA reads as TGCAGCGTTGAGGGTTGGAGGGGGCAGGAAACAGATACGCAGTATTTT. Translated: CSVEGWRGQETDTQYF.

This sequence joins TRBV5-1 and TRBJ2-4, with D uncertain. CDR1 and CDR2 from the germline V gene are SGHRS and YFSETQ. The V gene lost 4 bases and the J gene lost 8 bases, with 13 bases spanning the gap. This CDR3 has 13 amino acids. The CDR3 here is CASSLGPVDIQYF. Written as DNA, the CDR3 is TGCGCCAGCAGCCTTGGGCCGGTAGACATTCAGTACTTC.

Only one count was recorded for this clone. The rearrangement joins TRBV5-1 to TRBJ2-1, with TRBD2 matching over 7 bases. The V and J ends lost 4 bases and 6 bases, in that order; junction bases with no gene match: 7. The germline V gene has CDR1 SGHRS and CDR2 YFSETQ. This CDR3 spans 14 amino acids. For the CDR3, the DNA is TGCGCCAGCAGCCCCAGCCCGGGAGGCAATGAGCAGTTCTTC. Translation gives CASSPSPGGNEQFF.

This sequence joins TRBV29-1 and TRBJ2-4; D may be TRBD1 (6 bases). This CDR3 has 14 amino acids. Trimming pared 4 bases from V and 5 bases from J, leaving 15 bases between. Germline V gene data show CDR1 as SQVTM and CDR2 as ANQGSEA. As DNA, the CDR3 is TGCAGCGTTGTTGGACCGCAGGGGCAAAACATTCAGTACTTC. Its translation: CSVVGPQGQNIQYF.

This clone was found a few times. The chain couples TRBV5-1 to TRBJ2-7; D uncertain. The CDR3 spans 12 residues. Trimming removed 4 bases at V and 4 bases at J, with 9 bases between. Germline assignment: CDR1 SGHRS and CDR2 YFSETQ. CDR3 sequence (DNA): TGCGCCAGCAGCGGGAACCTTTACGAGCAGTACTTC. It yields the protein CASSGNLYEQYF.

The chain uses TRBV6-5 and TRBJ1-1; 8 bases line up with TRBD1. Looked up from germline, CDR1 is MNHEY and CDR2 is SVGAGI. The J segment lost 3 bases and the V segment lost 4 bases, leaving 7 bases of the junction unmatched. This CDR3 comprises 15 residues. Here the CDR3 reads CASSSRPRGHTEAFF. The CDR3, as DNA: TGTGCCAGCAGTTCCCGACCCAGGGGGCACACTGAAGCTTTCTTT.

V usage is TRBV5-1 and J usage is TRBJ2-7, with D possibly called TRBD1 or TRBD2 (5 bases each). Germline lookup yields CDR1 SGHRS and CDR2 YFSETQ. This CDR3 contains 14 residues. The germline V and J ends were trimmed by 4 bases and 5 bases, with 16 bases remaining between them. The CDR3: CASSPGRLRNEQYF. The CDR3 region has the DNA TGCGCCAGCAGCCCGGGACGGCTTCGGAACGAGCAGTACTTC.